This T cell receptor beta chain was identified in a study of blood T cell repertoires in COVID-19. Study members were between 18 and 89 years old and lived in around 24 US regions. Original data processing: Amplification with reference gene primers provided the estimates of nucleated cell counts. Clones were read by immunoSEQ multiplex PCR, and TCRdb kept only the in-frame ones, dropping some. That table supplies the V and J calls and clone size; D and trimming were determined from the DNA. The data hold about 260,000 clones, with approximately 90% observed a single time. Sequenced: PBMCs or T cells enriched from blood (not recorded which). The source is a man aged 45 to 65 who had been exposed to COVID-19.

The CDR3 loop is CASSSSWTGAEQGAFF. CDR3 bases: TGTGCCAGCAGTTCCTCGTGGACAGGAGCTGAACAGGGAGCTTTCTTT. V is TRBV27 and J is TRBJ1-1, with 7 bases that match TRBD1. The CDR3 has 16 amino acids. CDR1 is MNHEY, CDR2 SMNVEV, per germline (reference sequence). With 4 bases clipped from V and 10 bases from J, the junction kept 18 bases outside the gene matches.